This T cell receptor beta chain was captured by sequencing in a study of T cell repertoires in cytomegalovirus infection. Study-level background: Public TCR beta signatures marked donors with CMV infection and the matching HLA.

Turning to this clonotype: Its matching antigen is unknown.

Study-wide findings and caveats: Within the response measured ex vivo, HLA-C-restricted CMV-specific TCR beta clonotypes were dominant. Accumulated public TCR beta family frequency recognized individuals carrying CMV together with the relevant HLA.

TCRdb passed the reads through MiXCR, listing each CDR3 protein once. The table shows approximately 550,000 distinct CDR3 sequences, with 16% occurring only once. The clonotype comes from a human donor in good health (CMV status not recorded). Some clones in this sample may be carry-over from other donors' samples. The sequenced material came from CD8+ T cells from PBMCs.

The CDR3 region is CASSFSSGGSKNEQFF. In nucleotides, the CDR3 is TGTGCCAGCAGTTTTTCTAGCGGGGGGTCTAAGAATGAGCAGTTCTTC. V and J are TRBV12-3 or TRBV12-4 and TRBJ2-1; TRBD2 agrees at 11 bases. CDR3 length: 16 amino acids. Unmatched junction bases numbered 8, after V lost 3 bases and J lost 7 bases.